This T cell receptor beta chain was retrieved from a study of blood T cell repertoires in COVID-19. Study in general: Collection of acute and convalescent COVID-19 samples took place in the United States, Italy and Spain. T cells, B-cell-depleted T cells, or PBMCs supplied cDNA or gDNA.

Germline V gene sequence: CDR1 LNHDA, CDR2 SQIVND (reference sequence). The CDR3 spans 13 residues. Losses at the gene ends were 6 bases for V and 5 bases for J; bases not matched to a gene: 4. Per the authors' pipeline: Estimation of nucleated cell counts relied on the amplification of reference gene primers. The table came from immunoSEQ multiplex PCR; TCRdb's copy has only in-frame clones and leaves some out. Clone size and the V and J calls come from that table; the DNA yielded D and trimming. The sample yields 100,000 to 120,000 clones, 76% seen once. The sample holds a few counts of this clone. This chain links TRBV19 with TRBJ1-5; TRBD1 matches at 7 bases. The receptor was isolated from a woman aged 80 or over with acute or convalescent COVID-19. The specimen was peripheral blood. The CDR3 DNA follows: TGTGCCAGTAGCGACAGGGACGATCAGCCCCAGCATTTT. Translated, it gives CASSDRDDQPQHF. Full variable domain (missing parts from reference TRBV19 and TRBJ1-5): DGGITQSPKYLFRKEGQNVTLSCEQNLNHDAMYWYRQDPGQGLRLIYYSQIVNDFQKGDIAEGYSVSREKKESFPLTVTSAQKNPTAFYLCASSDRDDQPQHFGDGTRLSIL.